This record concerns one T cell receptor beta chain sequence. Antigen unknown. The CDR3 is 13 residues long. Trimming pared 5 bases from V and 11 bases from J, leaving 18 bases between. Germline CDR1 is MNHEY and CDR2 is SVGAGI. Sequencing was performed with immunoSEQ multiplex PCR; in TCRdb, only in-frame clones are kept and a portion is missing. In the table there are 55,000 to 75,000 clones, approximately 79% of which are singletons. The sample is drawn from a study of T cell responses to AZD1222 COVID-19 vaccine. Overall study findings and caveats: Rises in breadth and depth of Spike-specific TCRs came after two AZD1222 doses. Donors were mostly white British, more females; clonal diversity possibly underestimated. At baseline, just a handful of AZD1222 recipients tested seropositive. Nearly half of spike-specific TCRs reportedly target unmutated variant regions.

This receptor was taken from an adult in good health. The specimen comprised peripheral blood, sampled on day 0 of MenACWY control vaccination. The rearrangement links TRBV6-5 to TRBJ1-1; D may be TRBD1 (6 bases). The CDR3 DNA sequence: TGTGCCAGCAGTCCGACCTTACAGGGCAGGGCTTTCTTT. Encoded protein: CASSPTLQGRAFF.